The T cell receptor (beta chain) described here comes from a study of early T cells in non-severe SARS-CoV-2 infection. Study information: Sequenced bulk RNA came from whole blood that was unsorted, and chains were unpaired.

This clonotype was recorded a few times. The CDR3 is 16 residues long. The germline V gene has CDR1 SGHVS and CDR2 FQNEAQ. The ends were cut back, 5 bases at V and 3 bases at J, with 20 bases in the middle. TCRdb redid the calling of the 5' RACE reads with MiXCR, one entry per CDR3 protein. Of around 27,000 distinct CDR3 sequences listed, about 3% are singletons. This TCR was recovered from an adult who was a healthcare worker with PCR-confirmed SARS-CoV-2 infection or an uninfected control (not recorded which). The source material was whole blood. The chain carries TRBV7-8 and TRBJ2-7, with D possibly being TRBD1 (6 bases). In DNA form, the CDR3 reads TGTGCCAGCAGCCCATCTCGACAGGCCCGATTCTACGAGCAGTACGTC. This gives the protein CASSPSRQARFYEQYV.